The 11 T cell receptor beta chains below all came from one sample that was sequenced in a study of cytomegalovirus exposure and HLA in healthy donors. Produced via immunoSEQ multiplex PCR; TCRdb's table is partial and in-frame only. The data hold roughly 300,000 clones, with approximately 86% observed a single time. The sequencing sample was made of PBMCs. The source is a woman younger than 45 in good health and CMV-seropositive.

This clone was found once. This chain links TRBV4-3 with TRBJ2-1, with 11 bases matching TRBD1. CDR3 length: 18 residues. Germline loops: CDR1 LGHNA, CDR2 YSLEER. With V trimmed by 0 bases and J by 4 bases, 8 bases remained unmatched. The CDR3 bases are TGCGCCAGCAGCCAAGAGCTGTCCGGGACAGGGGGGTACAATGAGCAGTTCTTC. The encoded protein is CASSQELSGTGGYNEQFF.

The rearrangement uses TRBV7-9 and TRBJ2-7, with D unclear. Germline V gene lookup returns CDR1 SEHNR and CDR2 FQNEAQ (reference sequence). Trimming cost V 4 bases and J 0 bases, with 16 bases left between them. This CDR3 region has 16 residues. The CDR3 DNA sequence: TGTGCCAGCAGCTCACCCCAGTCACGAAGCTCCTACGAGCAGTACTTC. It codes for CASSSPQSRSSYEQYF.

The chain employs TRBV6-1 and TRBJ2-1, with D unresolved. Germline V CDR1 and CDR2: MNHNS, SASEGT. Trimming cost V 1 base and J 5 bases, with 6 bases left between them. CDR3 length: 13 residues. The CDR3 is CASSEEWNNEQFF. The CDR3 coding sequence is TGTGCCAGCAGTGAAGAATGGAACAATGAGCAGTTCTTC.

The genes are TRBV28 and TRBJ2-3; D uncertain. V dropped 7 bases and J dropped 2 bases, with 13 bases sitting between them. The CDR3 has 14 amino acids. The germline V gene has CDR1 MDHEN and CDR2 SYDVKM. For the CDR3, the DNA is TGTGCCAGCACCCCCCTAGGGATCACAGATACGCAGTATTTT. This sequence encodes CASTPLGITDTQYF.

The V call is TRBV16, the J call TRBJ2-7, with no clear D. CDR3 size: 12 residues. Germline CDR1 KGHSY, CDR2 FQNENV. V was clipped by 2 bases and J by 4 bases, with 6 bases between them. CDR3: CASSQARYEQYF. The CDR3 coding sequence is TGTGCCAGCAGCCAAGCCCGATACGAGCAGTACTTC.

The V gene is TRBV27, the J gene TRBJ2-1; TRBD2 agrees at 10 bases. CDR3 length equals 15 residues. Trimming at V came to 8 bases and at J to 1 base, leaving 5 bases not matched to a gene. Germline V lookup: CDR1 MNHEY, CDR2 SMNVEV (reference sequence). The CDR3 protein is CASQASGSSYNEQFF. The CDR3 DNA is TGTGCCAGCCAGGCTAGCGGGAGTTCCTACAATGAGCAGTTCTTC.

This clone turned up a few times. The genes are TRBV5-1 and TRBJ2-7; 8 bases line up with TRBD1. The CDR3 length is 13 residues. V was clipped by 4 bases and J by 5 bases; unmatched bases: 5. Germline CDR1 and CDR2: SGHRS and YFSETQ. The CDR3 nucleotides read TGCGCCAGCAGCCCGACAGGGGTCCACGAGCAGTACTTC. This gives the protein CASSPTGVHEQYF.

The rearrangement uses TRBV15 and TRBJ1-6; D uncertain. The CDR3 length is 12 residues. CDR1 and CDR2 from the germline V gene are LNHNV and YYDKDF (reference sequence). V was cut by 1 base and J by 8 bases, with 3 bases left in between. For the CDR3, the DNA is TGTGCCACCAGCAGAGTTGATTCACCCCTCCACTTT. This translates into CATSRVDSPLHF.

This chain joins TRBV6-1 and TRBJ1-2; no clear D gene. Trimming left V 2 bases short and J 4 bases short, with 2 bases between. CDR3 length equals 11 residues. Germline CDR1 MNHNS, CDR2 SASEGT. The CDR3 bases are TGTGCCAGCAGTGAATTCTATGGCTACACCTTC. It yields the protein CASSEFYGYTF.

The rearrangement joins TRBV4-1 to TRBJ2-2; 11 positions match TRBD1. Germline values: CDR1 MGHRA, CDR2 YSYEKL. The CDR3 sequence is 16 residues long. After removal of 6 bases from V and 7 bases from J, the junction contained 10 bases not matched to a gene. CDR3: CASRKPGQGDGGELFF. The CDR3 coding sequence is TGCGCCAGCAGAAAACCGGGACAGGGGGATGGCGGGGAGCTGTTTTTT.

The J gene is TRBJ2-6, the V gene TRBV9, with D possibly TRBD2 on 5 matching bases. The CDR3 loop spans 17 amino acids. The ends were cut back, 0 bases at V and 1 base at J, with 11 bases in the middle. CDR1 is SGDLS and CDR2 is YYNGEE in the germline V gene. CDR3 loop: CASSVEVSGSGANVLTF. Written as DNA, the CDR3 is TGTGCCAGCAGCGTAGAAGTATCGGGGTCTGGGGCCAACGTCCTGACTTTC. The whole variable domain, filled in from reference TRBV9 and TRBJ2-6, reads DSGVTQTPKHLITATGQRVTLRCSPRSGDLSVYWYQQSLDQGLQFLIQYYNGEERAKGNILERFSAQQFPDLHSELNLSSLELGDSALYFCASSVEVSGSGANVLTFGAGSRLTVL.